This T cell receptor (beta chain) was sequenced during a study of early T cells in non-severe SARS-CoV-2 infection. Background on the study: The input, bulk RNA from unsorted whole blood, was sequenced, and chains were unpaired.

General observations from the study: Database matching using VDJdb favored anti-spike CD8 responses, with private and CD4 specificities left missing.

A word on this clonotype: The antigen is undetermined.

Unique molecular identifiers were affixed to single, distinct cDNA molecules. TCRdb analysed the 5' RACE reads with MiXCR anew, one entry per CDR3 protein. The table has some 41,000 distinct CDR3 sequences, 20% to 25% seen once. The J segment lost 0 bases and the V segment lost 6 bases, leaving 7 bases of the junction unmatched. Germline CDR1 is SGHTA and CDR2 is FQGNSA. The CDR3 contains 15 residues. Sequenced material: whole blood, taken at baseline. The TCR originated in an adult who was a healthcare worker with PCR-confirmed SARS-CoV-2 infection or an uninfected control (not recorded which). The V gene is TRBV7-2, the J gene TRBJ2-7; 8 positions match TRBD1. CDR3 nucleotide sequence: TGTGCCAGCAGACGGGACAGGTCGAGCTCCTACGAGCAGTACTTC. This sequence encodes CASRRDRSSSYEQYF.